At least ten counts were recorded for the clone carrying this T cell receptor beta chain. This sample is drawn from a study of T cells of healthy individuals. Via MiXCR, TCRdb re-called the 5' RACE reads, giving one row per CDR3 protein. The data contain approximately 89,000 distinct CDR3 sequences, approximately 5.4% of them singletons. The CDR3 length is 13 residues. Trimming pared 1 base from V and 10 bases from J, leaving 11 bases between. CDR1 and CDR2 from the germline V gene are LGHNA and YSLEER. This TCR was sampled from a female donor in good health. The rearrangement joins TRBV4-3 to TRBJ2-1; D gene uncertain. The chain's CDR3 is CASSQGLVYEQFF. The CDR3 region has the DNA TGCGCCAGCAGCCAAGGTCTAGTATACGAGCAGTTCTTC.